This T cell receptor beta chain was obtained from a study of human T cells and chemical hapten exposure. Study at large: An area of 2 cm by around 2 cm on upper inner arm skin received 2% DPC for sensitization. From small differences in pooled library volume came most of the variation in per-sample TCR yields. The study, taken as a whole, reports: Following DPC sensitization, TCRs present above 1 in 1000 frequency showed no change.

TCRdb ran MiXCR on the RACE reads and lists one entry per CDR3 protein. The sample contains over 35,000 distinct CDR3 sequences, 10% of which appear only once. This clonotype was observed at least ten times. Its antigen is not identified. Time point of the sample: pre-sensitization, week 0. Treatment defined: therapeutic diphenylcyclopropenone sensitization with weekly scalp DPC. The sequence was obtained from a man aged 25 to 45 with alopecia areata. Some clones in this sample may be carry-over from other donors' samples. The source material was whole blood, sampled in connection with sensitization to the hapten diphenylcyclopropenone (DPC).

The CDR3: CASSSTAGNQPQHF. In nucleotides, the CDR3 is TGTGCCAGCAGCTCGACCGCGGGCAATCAGCCCCAGCATTTT. This chain joins TRBV11-2 and TRBJ1-5, with D unresolved. The CDR3 consists of 14 residues. In germline, CDR1 is SGHAT, CDR2 FQNNGV. V lost 4 bases and J 2 bases, leaving 9 bases between the germline ends.